This T cell receptor beta chain emerged from a study of T cell repertoires in ileal Crohn's disease. Study at large: Operated complications were stricturing disease (approximately 61%) and penetrating disease (about 39%).

V shed 6 bases, J shed 3 bases, and the junction held 8 bases outside the gene matches. CDR3 length: 16 residues. The germline gives CDR1 SGHTA, CDR2 FQGNSA. TCRdb's table, derived via immunoSEQ multiplex PCR, lists solely in-frame clones and lacks some. The sample contains roughly 15,000 clones, around four fifths of which appear only once. With respect to this clone: Its antigen is unidentified. The same CDR3 arises from other DNA sequences in this sample as well.

Patients were adults with ileal or ileocolonic Crohn's disease needing resection. Notes on the study in general: Active smokers at surgery had more clonal expansions than non-smokers.

J is TRBJ2-3 and V is TRBV7-2, with 11 bases aligning to TRBD1. This TCR derives from an adult with Crohn's disease. The sample consisted of ileal tissue. CDR3 sequence (DNA): TGTGCCAGCAGACTTACCGGGACAGGGGGTACAGATACGCAGTATTTT. Translating it yields CASRLTGTGGTDTQYF.